These 19 T cell receptor beta chains share one sample of origin, sequenced in a study of blood T cells in healthy people across ages. The second PCR ran roughly 7 to 11 cycles with a sample-barcoded 5' primer and J-beta primers. One entry per CDR3 protein results from TCRdb running MiXCR on the 5' RACE reads. The repertoire holds 1.6 million or so distinct CDR3 sequences, with approximately 32% as singletons. The sequenced sample was blood. These receptors were obtained from a woman in her thirties in good health.

This chain joins TRBV20-1 and TRBJ2-7; D gene unclear. The germline CDR1 and CDR2 sequences are DFQATT and SNEGSKA (reference sequence). This CDR3 has 16 amino acids. V was shortened by 0 bases and J by 2 bases, with 17 bases between the two germline ends. The CDR3 nucleotides are TGCAGTGCTAGAGATCCAAACCGGCTCGTCACCTACGAGCAGTACTTC. Encoded protein: CSARDPNRLVTYEQYF.

Comment on this clonotype: One end of the junction varies from germline; a read error may be responsible. The chain carries TRBV4-2 and TRBJ2-7, with TRBD2 as a possible D gene (5 bases). The CDR3 extends over 16 amino acids. Germline V gene lookup returns CDR1 LGHNA and CDR2 YNFKEQ. CDR3 sequence (DNA): TGTGCCGGCAGCCAAGAGGATCCGGGAATGGTCCACGAGCAGTACTTC. As protein: CAGSQEDPGMVHEQYF.

This rearrangement joins TRBV10-3 to TRBJ2-1; unclear D gene. The V end was cut by 4 bases, the J end by 6 bases, with 10 bases between. Germline-derived CDR1 and CDR2 are ENHRY and SYGVKD. This CDR3 has 13 amino acids. In DNA form, the CDR3 reads TGTGCCATCAGTGTTGTGACTCGCAATGAGCAGTTCTTC. This encodes CAISVVTRNEQFF.

J is TRBJ2-1 and V is TRBV6-4; 9 positions match TRBD2. Per germline, CDR1 MRHNA and CDR2 SNTAGT. V dropped 3 bases and J dropped 4; count of bases not matched to a gene: 4. The CDR3 contains 15 residues. The CDR3 bases are TGTGCCAGCAGTGAGAGCGGGGGGTCTTACAATGAGCAGTTCTTC. This translates into CASSESGGSYNEQFF.

The chain links TRBV6-1 to TRBJ2-5; D gene unclear. The CDR3 totals 14 residues. V was clipped by 3 bases and J by 4 bases, with 12 bases between them. CDR1 is MNHNS and CDR2 is SASEGT in the germline V gene. The CDR3 DNA follows: TGTGCCAGCAGTGACCATTTTGCCTTAGAGACCCAGTACTTC. The encoded protein is CASSDHFALETQYF.

Turning to this clonotype: A read error may explain this, as a much larger clone is one base away. The chain has TRBV29-1 and TRBJ2-5; possible D gene TRBD1, 7 bases. The CDR3 extends over 16 amino acids. Germline values: CDR1 SQVTM, CDR2 ANQGSEA. The CDR3 sequence is CSVDLRETGRQEAQYF. The CDR3 bases are TGCAGCGTTGACCTGCGCGAGACAGGGAGGCAAGAGGCCCAGTACTTC.

V usage is TRBV6-5 and J usage is TRBJ2-7; D is undetermined. The J call is doubtful: the DNA matches TRBJ2-5 better. Germline-derived CDR1 and CDR2 are MNHEY and SVGAGI. The CDR3 loop spans 13 amino acids. The CDR3 loop is CASSYQERETQYF. In nucleotides, the CDR3 is TGTGCCAGCAGTTACCAGGAGAGGGAGACCCAGTACTTC.

This chain uses TRBV20-1 with TRBJ2-2; 7 bases agree with TRBD1. V dropped 0 bases and J dropped 6; count of bases not matched to a gene: 7. Germline V gene sequence: CDR1 DFQATT, CDR2 SNEGSKA (reference sequence). The CDR3 is 15 residues long. CDR3 amino acids: CSARDPRTGAGELFF. The CDR3, as DNA: TGCAGTGCTAGAGATCCAAGAACAGGGGCCGGGGAGCTGTTTTTT.

This clonotype has more than one count but fewer than ten. J is TRBJ1-5 and V is TRBV2; possibly TRBD1 for D (5 bases). CDR1 SNHLY and CDR2 FYNNEI come from the germline V gene. The CDR3 has 14 residues. Trimming cost V 5 bases and J 1 base, with 9 bases left between them. CDR3 in amino acids: CASSSRVSNQPQHF. The CDR3 bases are TGTGCCAGCAGTTCCAGGGTGAGCAATCAGCCCCAGCATTTT.

This rearrangement joins TRBV6-1 to TRBJ2-7; D perhaps matches TRBD2 (5 bases). Trimming removed 6 bases at V and 5 bases at J, with 11 bases between. The V gene's germline CDR1 is MNHNS and CDR2 SASEGT. The CDR3 has 12 residues. The chain's CDR3 is CASRGGGHEQYF. The CDR3 nucleotides read TGTGCCAGCAGAGGAGGAGGACACGAGCAGTACTTC.

This clonotype was found once. The genes are TRBV7-3 and TRBJ1-6, with D tentatively TRBD1 (6 bases). The CDR3 is 14 amino acids. CDR1 is SGHTA, CDR2 FQGTGA, per germline. Trimming cost V 6 bases and J 6 bases, with 12 bases left between them. CDR3 in amino acids: CASSQTGFNSPLHF. The CDR3, as DNA: TGTGCCAGCAGTCAAACAGGGTTTAATTCACCCCTCCACTTT.

The chain joins TRBV7-9 to TRBJ2-5; the match to TRBD1 covers 8 bases. The CDR3 is 14 residues long. Germline V gives CDR1 SEHNR, CDR2 FQNEAQ (reference sequence). With 8 bases clipped from V and 4 bases from J, the junction kept 9 bases outside the gene matches. CDR3 amino acids: CASVRAGGGETQYF. In DNA, the CDR3 is TGTGCCAGCGTCAGAGCAGGGGGCGGAGAGACCCAGTACTTC. The complete variable domain, with remaining parts taken from reference TRBV7-9 and TRBJ2-5, reads DTGVSQNPRHKITKRGQNVTFRCDPISEHNRLYWYRQTLGQGPEFLTYFQNEAQLEKSRLLSDRFSAERPKGSFSTLEIQRTEQGDSAMYLCASVRAGGGETQYFGPGTRLLVL.

CDR3 bases: TGTGCCAGCAGTGAAGAAAACCGACTGTTAGCCAAAAACATTCAGTACTTC. This gives the protein CASSEENRLLAKNIQYF. This chain connects TRBV6-1 to TRBJ2-4; D ambiguous. Trimming stripped 1 base from V and 0 bases from J, with 13 bases between. Germline CDR1 and CDR2: MNHNS and SASEGT. The CDR3 length is 17 residues.

This clonotype was seen at least ten times. The V and J genes are TRBV7-2 and TRBJ2-2, with TRBD2 as a possible D gene (5 bases). This CDR3 spans 13 amino acids. Germline CDR1 is SGHTA and CDR2 is FQGNSA. V gave up 2 bases and J gave up 5 bases, with 6 bases separating them. CDR3 in amino acids: CASSLRGTGELFF. As DNA, the CDR3 is TGTGCCAGCAGCTTACGAGGGACCGGGGAGCTGTTTTTT.

This clonotype showed up many times. V usage is TRBV29-1 and J usage is TRBJ1-4; 7 bases agree with TRBD1. The V gene end was trimmed by 5 bases and the J gene end by 8 bases; junction bases not matched to a gene: 11. The V gene's germline CDR1 is SQVTM and CDR2 ANQGSEA. CDR3 length: 14 residues. CDR3 in DNA: TGCAGCGTTTCTTCGACAGGGAAAGAAGAAAAACTGTTTTTT. Translating gives CSVSSTGKEEKLFF.

This chain links TRBV20-1 with TRBJ2-7, with D possibly matching TRBD1 (6 bases). The CDR3 totals 15 residues. Trimming took off 2 bases at V and 5 bases at J, with 19 bases between the two ends. The germline V gene has CDR1 DFQATT and CDR2 SNEGSKA (reference sequence). The CDR3: CSARTTGYGVDEQYF. CDR3 coding DNA: TGCAGTGCTAGAACTACAGGGTACGGGGTGGACGAGCAGTACTTC.

This clonotype appeared a few times. The V call is TRBV10-3, the J call TRBJ2-7; D remains unclear. In germline, CDR1 is ENHRY, CDR2 SYGVKD. Trimming stripped 5 bases from V and 3 bases from J, with 8 bases between. This CDR3 has 12 residues. The CDR3 sequence is CAISSLDYEQYF. CDR3 in DNA: TGTGCCATCAGTTCACTGGACTACGAGCAGTACTTC.

A note on this clonotype: A clone one base away is much larger, so this may be a read error. The V call is TRBV20-1, the J call TRBJ2-7, with TRBD2 identical over 7 bases. Germline CDR1 and CDR2: DFQATT and SNEGSKA (reference sequence). The J segment lost 4 bases and the V segment lost 1 base, leaving 10 bases of the junction unmatched. This CDR3 has 15 residues. CDR3 coding DNA: TGCAGTGCTAGAGCTCCGGCGGGAGCATGGTACGAGCAGTACTTC. This codes for CSARAPAGAWYEQYF.

The chain couples TRBV12-3 or TRBV12-4 to TRBJ1-6, with D perhaps matching TRBD1 (5 bases). The V gene lost 5 bases and the J gene lost 10 bases, with 18 bases spanning the gap. The CDR3 consists of 15 residues. CDR3 loop: CASSLGPGARSPLHF. For the CDR3, the DNA is TGTGCCAGCAGTCTAGGTCCCGGGGCCAGGTCACCCCTCCACTTT.